A single sample is the source of the 17 T cell receptor beta chains below, sequenced in a study of siplizumab effects on memory and regulatory T cells. The data were produced by immunoSEQ multiplex PCR, yet TCRdb's version contains in-frame clones alone and is incomplete. Of 100,000 or so clones in the sample, about 93% were seen once. Sequencing was performed on Tregs sorted from blood. These receptors were taken from a human donor in good health.

The chain joins TRBV28 to TRBJ2-7, with D possibly being TRBD1 (5 bases). The germline V gene encodes CDR1 MDHEN and CDR2 SYDVKM. V was clipped by 6 bases and J by 6 bases, with 18 bases between them. The CDR3 totals 14 residues. For the CDR3, the DNA is TGTGCCAGCAGCTTCATTGGGGCTAGGTCCGAGCAGTACTTC. This gives the protein CASSFIGARSEQYF.

V is TRBV11-2 and J is TRBJ1-2, with D unclear. The CDR3 runs to 13 residues. Germline assignment: CDR1 SGHAT and CDR2 FQNNGV. Trimming removed 5 bases at V and 8 bases at J, with 15 bases between. Written as DNA, the CDR3 is TGTGCCAGCAGCCCCGGGATGGGTTGGGGCTACACCTTC. Protein: CASSPGMGWGYTF.

This chain connects TRBV25-1 to TRBJ2-2, with a possible D match to TRBD2 (5 bases). The CDR3 spans 14 residues. The V gene lost 6 bases and the J gene lost 4 bases, with 12 bases spanning the gap. CDR1 and CDR2 from the germline V gene are MGHDK and SYGVNS. Here the CDR3 reads CASREAGFTGELFF. The CDR3 nucleotides read TGTGCCAGCAGGGAGGCAGGTTTCACCGGGGAGCTGTTTTTT.

The V gene is TRBV7-8, the J gene TRBJ2-1; no clear D. V gave up 5 bases and J gave up 6 bases, with 20 bases separating them. This CDR3 comprises 16 residues. Germline CDR1 SGHVS, CDR2 FQNEAQ. The CDR3 spells CASSPGPFPGLNEQFF. DNA of the CDR3: TGTGCCAGCAGCCCCGGGCCATTCCCTGGCCTCAATGAGCAGTTCTTC. Full variable domain (missing parts from reference TRBV7-8 and TRBJ2-1): GAGVSQSPRYKVAKRGQDVALRCDPISGHVSLFWYQQALGQGPEFLTYFQNEAQLDKSGLPSDRFFAERPEGSVSTLKIQRTQQEDSAVYLCASSPGPFPGLNEQFFGPGTRLTVL.

This clone was detected only once. The chain is built from TRBV27 and TRBJ2-7; tentatively, D is TRBD2 (6 bases). From germline, CDR1 is MNHEY and CDR2 SMNVEV (reference sequence). The CDR3 is 14 amino acids. Trimming stripped 8 bases from V and 2 bases from J, with 16 bases between. Here the CDR3 reads CASGRGTSAYEQYF. The CDR3 DNA reads as TGTGCCAGCGGTCGGGGGACCTCGGCCTACGAGCAGTACTTC.

This chain connects TRBV28 to TRBJ2-4; D unresolved. The V end lost 6 bases, the J end lost 9 bases, and 9 bases lay between the germline ends. The germline V gene has CDR1 MDHEN and CDR2 SYDVKM. The CDR3 loop spans 11 amino acids. The CDR3: CASRRLGIQYF. Written as DNA, the CDR3 is TGTGCCAGCAGACGACTTGGCATTCAGTACTTC.

This chain links TRBV7-8 with TRBJ1-3; D not certain. CDR1 SGHVS and CDR2 FQNEAQ come from the germline V gene. V was cut by 1 base and J by 0 bases, with 13 bases left in between. This CDR3 contains 17 residues. CDR3 DNA: TGTGCCAGCAGCTTAGGCCCAACAGCGATCTCTGGAAACACCATATATTTT. Translated: CASSLGPTAISGNTIYF.

This sequence joins TRBV10-3 and TRBJ2-3; 8 nucleotides agree with TRBD2. The CDR3 has 15 residues. After removal of 5 bases from V and 4 bases from J, the junction contained 8 bases not matched to a gene. Germline V CDR1 and CDR2: ENHRY, SYGVKD. CDR3 nucleotide sequence: TGTGCCATCAGTCTTCAGCGGGAGTATTCAGATACGCAGTATTTT. This translates into CAISLQREYSDTQYF.

This clone was counted a single time. This rearrangement joins TRBV5-6 to TRBJ2-4; TRBD1 is a possible D gene (6 bases). The CDR3 contains 14 residues. Per the germline V gene, CDR1 is SGHDT and CDR2 is YYEEEE. V lost 2 bases, J lost 8 bases, and 14 bases lay in between. CDR3 loop: CASSLGGFGDIQYF. CDR3 DNA sequence: TGTGCCAGCAGCTTAGGGGGTTTTGGGGACATTCAGTACTTC.

The rearrangement joins TRBV5-1 to TRBJ1-5, with D possibly matching TRBD1 (5 bases). This CDR3 has 15 residues. The germline V and J ends were trimmed by 4 bases and 3 bases, with 14 bases remaining between them. CDR1 is SGHRS, CDR2 YFSETQ, per germline. CDR3 coding DNA: TGCGCCAGCAGCCCCGAGGTGGGACCCAATCAGCCCCAGCATTTT. It yields the protein CASSPEVGPNQPQHF.

Written as DNA, the CDR3 is TGTGCCAGCAGCACCCCCCGGACGCTGAACTATGGCTACACCTTC. Its protein product is CASSTPRTLNYGYTF. This chain uses TRBV5-4 with TRBJ1-2; D remains ambiguous. The CDR3 spans 15 residues. Germline CDR1 and CDR2: SGHNT and YYREEE (reference sequence). The V and J ends lost 4 bases and 2 bases respectively, with 15 bases between them.

The chain uses TRBV29-1 and TRBJ2-3; D gene uncertain. This CDR3 comprises 15 residues. The germline V gene encodes CDR1 SQVTM and CDR2 ANQGSEA. Trimming removed 4 bases at V and 0 bases at J, with 14 bases between. In DNA form, the CDR3 reads TGCAGCGTTGTATTGGCGAAATCTAGCACAGATACGCAGTATTTT. Protein sequence: CSVVLAKSSTDTQYF.

This chain uses TRBV7-9 with TRBJ1-3, with no clear D. CDR1 and CDR2 (germline): SEHNR, FQNEAQ (reference sequence). The CDR3 is 14 residues long. Trimming took off 10 bases at V and 0 bases at J, with 13 bases between the two ends. The CDR3 is CAIPAGYSGNTIYF. The CDR3 nucleotides are TGTGCCATACCGGCGGGTTACTCTGGAAACACCATATATTTT. Complete variable domain (other parts from reference TRBV7-9 and TRBJ1-3): DTGVSQNPRHKITKRGQNVTFRCDPISEHNRLYWYRQTLGQGPEFLTYFQNEAQLEKSRLLSDRFSAERPKGSFSTLEIQRTEQGDSAMYLCAIPAGYSGNTIYFGEGSWLTVV.

The rearrangement joins TRBV11-2 to TRBJ1-1; TRBD1 might be the D (5 bases). There are 16 residues in the CDR3. The V end lost 3 bases, the J end lost 3 bases, and 17 bases lay between the germline ends. Per germline, CDR1 SGHAT and CDR2 FQNNGV. CDR3 in amino acids: CASSFLLGRDYTEAFF. In DNA form, the CDR3 reads TGTGCCAGCAGCTTTCTCCTAGGCAGGGACTACACTGAAGCTTTCTTT.

This chain links TRBV29-1 with TRBJ2-2, with 9 bases matching TRBD1. V shed 7 bases, J shed 6 bases, and the junction held 9 bases outside the gene matches. The CDR3 is 14 residues long. Germline CDR1 is SQVTM and CDR2 is ANQGSEA. In DNA form, the CDR3 reads TGCAGCGCCTCCGGGACAGGGACGGCCGGGGAGCTGTTTTTT. It yields the protein CSASGTGTAGELFF.

V and J are TRBV11-1 and TRBJ1-1; D gene ambiguous. V lost 5 bases and J lost 2, with 18 bases in between. CDR1 and CDR2 from the germline V gene are SGHAT and FQDESV (reference sequence). The CDR3 has 16 residues. CDR3 DNA: TGTGCCAGCAGCCGATTGTCGGGGATGCTTAACACTGAAGCTTTCTTT. This codes for CASSRLSGMLNTEAFF. The full variable domain, in which reference TRBV11-1 and TRBJ1-1 provide the parts outside the CDR3, is EAEVAQSPRYKITEKSQAVAFWCDPISGHATLYWYRQILGQGPELLVQFQDESVVDDSQLPKDRFSAERLKGVDSTLKIQPAELGDSAMYLCASSRLSGMLNTEAFFGQGTRLTVV.

This clone was seen once. This chain connects TRBV28 to TRBJ1-1; D possibly corresponds to TRBD1 (5 bases). The germline V gene has CDR1 MDHEN and CDR2 SYDVKM. The CDR3 loop spans 11 amino acids. Deletions cut 6 bases from V and 7 bases from J, with 9 bases between. CDR3 protein: CASRGQLEAFF. CDR3 coding DNA: TGTGCCAGCAGAGGACAACTTGAAGCTTTCTTT.